This TCR beta chain was identified during a study of CD8 T cells in Susac syndrome. Study observations and caveats: TCR sequencing and HLA analysis covered a relatively small number of individuals.

For this clonotype: Its antigen remains unidentified.

CDR1 is KGHDR and CDR2 is SFDVKD in the germline V gene. V dropped 10 bases and J dropped 7 bases, with 13 bases sitting between them. The length of the CDR3 is 13 residues. The authors carried out high-throughput sequencing of TCR beta. They applied it to CD8+ and CD4+ T cells obtained from blood. After extraction with the RNeasy kit, about 0.45 to 1 ug of the RNA was reverse transcribed using random hexamers. The TCR beta CDR3 was amplified by immunoSEQ multiplex PCR across 54 Vbeta, 13 Jbeta. TCRdb processed the immunoSEQ multiplex PCR reads anew with MiXCR; each CDR3 protein has one entry. The sample has about 180,000 distinct CDR3 sequences, around 95% seen once.

Sample: CD4+ T cells from PBMCs. V and J are TRBV24-1 and TRBJ1-6, with D possibly matching TRBD1 (5 bases). This TCR came from a human donor with multiple sclerosis. The CDR3 bases are TGTGCCACTTCACGCGACAGCAATTCACCCCTCCACTTT. It yields the protein CATSRDSNSPLHF.